These 24 T cell receptor beta chains were sequenced from one sample in a study of blood T cells in healthy people across ages. Combining a sample-barcoded 5' primer with a J-beta primer mix, a second PCR ran for 7 to 11 cycles. Each CDR3 protein gets one entry after TCRdb re-called the 5' RACE reads with MiXCR. This table holds about 680,000 distinct CDR3 sequences, roughly 50% found once. The specimen was blood. These receptors came from a woman aged 60-75 years in good health.

This clonotype came up a few times. The rearrangement joins TRBV28 to TRBJ2-1; weak D call: TRBD1 (6 bases). The CDR3 contains 12 residues. V was clipped by 5 bases and J by 7 bases, with 9 bases between them. Germline V gene data show CDR1 as MDHEN and CDR2 as SYDVKM. For the CDR3, the DNA is TGTGCCAGCAGTATAAGGGGGAATGAGCAGTTCTTC. Translating gives CASSIRGNEQFF.

CDR3 loop: CASSKIGQDYSTDTQYF. DNA of the CDR3: TGTGCCAGCAGCAAGATAGGACAGGACTATAGCACAGATACGCAGTATTTT. This chain uses TRBV28 with TRBJ2-3; D perhaps matches TRBD1 (7 bases). The CDR3 has 17 amino acids. Germline CDR1 MDHEN, CDR2 SYDVKM. Trimming removed 6 bases from V and 0 bases from J, with 19 bases in between.

This clonotype was seen a few times. The genes are TRBV7-2 and TRBJ2-7; 10 nucleotides line up with TRBD1. The CDR3 sequence is 16 residues long. Germline CDR1 SGHTA, CDR2 FQGNSA. V lost 5 bases and J lost 1; bases outside the gene matches: 8. CDR3 sequence (DNA): TGTGCCAGCAGCCAGCGAGGGGACAGGGGATCCTACGAGCAGTACTTC. Amino acid sequence: CASSQRGDRGSYEQYF.

This clonotype was found many times. V usage is TRBV6-1 and J usage is TRBJ1-2; D gene ambiguous. Germline CDR1 and CDR2: MNHNS and SASEGT. Trimming removed 1 base at V and 4 bases at J, with 13 bases between. This CDR3 is 15 amino acids long. CDR3 bases: TGTGCCAGCAGTGAAGGGTTTGGCACACGCTATGGCTACACCTTC. This translates into CASSEGFGTRYGYTF.

The sample holds a few counts of this clonotype. This sequence joins TRBV4-2 and TRBJ2-3, with D perhaps TRBD2 (6 bases). The germline V gene encodes CDR1 LGHNA and CDR2 YNFKEQ. The CDR3 spans 16 residues. Trimming cost V 4 bases and J 2 bases, with 16 bases left between them. CDR3 loop: CASSPLGGKNTDTQYF. CDR3 coding DNA: TGTGCCAGCAGCCCACTGGGCGGGAAAAACACAGATACGCAGTATTTT.

V gene TRBV7-2 combines with J gene TRBJ2-3, with TRBD2 identical over 7 bases. CDR3 length: 16 residues. Per the germline V gene, CDR1 is SGHTA and CDR2 is FQGNSA. V shed 4 bases, J shed 7 bases, and the junction held 14 bases outside the gene matches. CDR3 in amino acids: CASSSTLGGSTYTQYF. The CDR3 coding sequence is TGTGCCAGCAGCTCTACTTTGGGCGGGAGTACTTATACGCAGTATTTT.

In its sample, this clonotype was seen a few times. The CDR3 DNA reads TGTGCCAGCAGTGACAGGGTTGGACAGCCCCAGCATTTT. Protein sequence: CASSDRVGQPQHF. The V gene is TRBV25-1, the J gene TRBJ1-5; tentatively, D is TRBD1 (5 bases). The CDR3 is 13 amino acids. The germline V and J ends were trimmed by 3 bases and 7 bases, with 10 bases remaining between them. Germline-derived CDR1 and CDR2 are MGHDK and SYGVNS.

CDR3 loop: CASSERTGGDEQYF. Written as DNA, the CDR3 is TGTGCCAGCAGCGAGAGGACAGGGGGAGACGAGCAGTACTTC. The gene calls are TRBV4-2 and TRBJ2-7; 10 bases are a match to TRBD1. Trimming took 5 bases from V and 5 from J; bases not matched to a gene: 6. The CDR3 consists of 14 residues. Germline lookup yields CDR1 LGHNA and CDR2 YNFKEQ.

This clonotype was detected a few times. The rearrangement links TRBV6-2 or TRBV6-3 to TRBJ2-1, with 8 bases lining up with TRBD2. The trim removed 4 bases at V and 15 bases at J, leaving 11 bases unmatched. Germline CDR1 MNHEY, CDR2 SVGEGT. The CDR3 loop spans 13 amino acids. The CDR3 bases are TGTGCCAGCAGTTCCCAAGGGGGGACTAGACGGTTCTTC. Residues: CASSSQGGTRRFF.

The chain is built from TRBV2 and TRBJ2-1, with D unresolved. The CDR3 consists of 15 residues. V shed 2 bases and J shed 6 bases, with 14 bases lying between them. CDR1 and CDR2 from the germline V gene are SNHLY and FYNNEI. CDR3 DNA: TGTGCCAGCAGTGAAATACAGCCGAAGAGCAATGAGCAGTTCTTC. Translation: CASSEIQPKSNEQFF.

The J gene is TRBJ2-7, the V gene TRBV7-2; weak D call: TRBD1 (7 bases). There are 16 residues in the CDR3. Germline loops: CDR1 SGHTA, CDR2 FQGNSA. V shed 5 bases and J shed 9 bases, with 26 bases lying between them. CDR3 in DNA: TGTGCCAGCAGCCCGGGGGACAGTCTTTCCTCTTTCGGGCAGTACTTC. Translation gives CASSPGDSLSSFGQYF.

The V call is TRBV10-3, the J call TRBJ2-1; no reliable D call. CDR1 is ENHRY and CDR2 is SYGVKD in the germline V gene. The CDR3 has 15 residues. V was pared by 1 base and J by 7 bases, with 14 bases between. The CDR3 coding sequence is TGTGCCATCAGTGAGTTTACTGGTGGGGAAAATGAGCAGTTCTTC. Protein sequence: CAISEFTGGENEQFF.

This clonotype was observed at least ten times. The chain recombines TRBV5-1 with TRBJ2-7; 8 bases fit TRBD2. V lost 4 bases and J lost 6; bases outside the gene matches: 18. The V gene's germline CDR1 is SGHRS and CDR2 YFSETQ. This CDR3 region has 17 residues. The CDR3 loop is CASSPLGVSGSGFEQYF. The CDR3 coding sequence is TGCGCCAGCAGCCCCCTCGGGGTCAGCGGGAGTGGGTTCGAGCAGTACTTC.

This clonotype has just one count. This chain uses TRBV6-4 with TRBJ2-5; D is perhaps TRBD1 (5 bases). In germline, CDR1 is MRHNA, CDR2 SNTAGT. The length of the CDR3 is 19 residues. The germline V and J ends were trimmed by 7 bases and 5 bases, with 32 bases remaining between them. DNA for the CDR3: TGTGCCAGCACCCTAGATGTGCCTAGGGGCCACGGAATAGGGGAGACCCAGTACTTC. Amino acids: CASTLDVPRGHGIGETQYF.

This clonotype was seen only a few times. The genes are TRBV7-9 and TRBJ1-4; D is ambiguous. Germline V gene data show CDR1 as SEHNR and CDR2 as FQNEAQ (reference sequence). Trimming stripped 0 bases from V and 2 bases from J, with 4 bases between. The CDR3 is 14 amino acids. The CDR3 DNA sequence: TGTGCCAGCAGCTTAGCGTGGACTAATGAAAAACTGTTTTTT. This gives the protein CASSLAWTNEKLFF.

The CDR3 spells CASSKGYYNEQFF. The CDR3 DNA sequence: TGTGCCAGCAGCAAGGGGTATTACAATGAGCAGTTCTTC. The chain uses TRBV11-2 and TRBJ2-1; D perhaps matches TRBD1 (5 bases). V lost 5 bases, J lost 4 bases, and 9 bases lay in between. CDR1 is SGHAT and CDR2 is FQNNGV in the germline V gene. This CDR3 is built from 13 residues.

This clonotype appeared a few times. The chain uses TRBV29-1 and TRBJ2-1, with D possibly being TRBD1 (5 bases). With 8 bases removed from V and 2 bases from J, the gap between germline ends came to 13 bases. Germline CDR1 SQVTM, CDR2 ANQGSEA. The CDR3 sequence is 13 residues long. CDR3 loop: CSTGAEAYNEQFF. The DNA for the CDR3 is TGCAGCACTGGGGCAGAAGCCTACAATGAGCAGTTCTTC.

The J gene is TRBJ2-7, the V gene TRBV7-2; tentatively, D is TRBD1 (6 bases). Germline V gene data show CDR1 as SGHTA and CDR2 as FQGNSA. V lost 3 bases to trimming and J lost 3 bases, with 12 bases between them. The length of the CDR3 is 14 residues. The CDR3 DNA follows: TGTGCCAGCAGCTTCCAAACAGGGAACTACGAGCAGTACTTC. Amino acid sequence: CASSFQTGNYEQYF.

This clonotype came up a few times. The V call is TRBV5-1, the J call TRBJ2-1, with D perhaps being TRBD1 or TRBD2 (5 bases each). This CDR3 is built from 15 residues. Trimming cost V 2 bases and J 10 bases, with 19 bases left between them. Germline V gene lookup returns CDR1 SGHRS and CDR2 YFSETQ. The DNA of the CDR3 is TGCGCCAGCAGCTTAATCGGGACGCAACCAATAGAGCAGTTCTTC. Translation gives CASSLIGTQPIEQFF.

The V and J genes are TRBV11-2 and TRBJ2-1; D may be TRBD1 or TRBD2 (5 bases each). The closer fit of TRBJ2-7 to the DNA end suggests the J call may be wrong. Germline V gene data show CDR1 as SGHAT and CDR2 as FQNNGV. This CDR3 is built from 15 residues. CDR3 sequence: CASSLGAGTLYEQYF. In nucleotides, the CDR3 is TGTGCCAGCAGCTTAGGGGCAGGGACCCTCTACGAGCAGTACTTC.

There are a few counts of this clonotype. The chain uses TRBV5-1 and TRBJ2-1, with D possibly being TRBD2 (6 bases). From germline, CDR1 is SGHRS and CDR2 YFSETQ. The CDR3 covers 12 residues. V lost 5 bases to trimming and J lost 6 bases, with 9 bases between them. CDR3 sequence (DNA): TGCGCCAGCAGGGCCGGGGGCAATGAGCAGTTCTTC. Residues: CASRAGGNEQFF.

The rearrangement links TRBV4-3 to TRBJ2-3, with TRBD2 as a possible D gene (7 bases). The ends were cut back, 4 bases at V and 2 bases at J, with 13 bases in the middle. Germline values: CDR1 LGHNA, CDR2 YSLEER. This CDR3 spans 15 amino acids. This CDR3 reads CASSPEGGHTDTQYF. CDR3 nucleotides: TGCGCCAGCAGCCCTGAGGGGGGGCACACAGATACGCAGTATTTT.

This clonotype has only a few counts. V gene TRBV7-9 combines with J gene TRBJ1-4, with 11 bases aligning to TRBD1. Losses at the gene ends were 5 bases for V and 8 bases for J; bases not matched to a gene: 4. The CDR3 runs 14 residues. Germline loops: CDR1 SEHNR, CDR2 FQNEAQ (reference sequence). The CDR3 DNA follows: TGTGCCAGCAGCCCGGGACAGGGGGAAGAAAAACTGTTTTTT. It codes for CASSPGQGEEKLFF.

The chain carries TRBV6-5 and TRBJ2-1; 7 bases match TRBD1. The V gene end was trimmed by 6 bases and the J gene end by 9 bases; junction bases not matched to a gene: 8. The CDR3 totals 13 residues. Germline V gene sequence: CDR1 MNHEY, CDR2 SVGAGI. The CDR3 region has the DNA TGTGCCAGCAGCTCCAGACAGGGCGCTGAGCAGTTCTTC. Residues: CASSSRQGAEQFF.